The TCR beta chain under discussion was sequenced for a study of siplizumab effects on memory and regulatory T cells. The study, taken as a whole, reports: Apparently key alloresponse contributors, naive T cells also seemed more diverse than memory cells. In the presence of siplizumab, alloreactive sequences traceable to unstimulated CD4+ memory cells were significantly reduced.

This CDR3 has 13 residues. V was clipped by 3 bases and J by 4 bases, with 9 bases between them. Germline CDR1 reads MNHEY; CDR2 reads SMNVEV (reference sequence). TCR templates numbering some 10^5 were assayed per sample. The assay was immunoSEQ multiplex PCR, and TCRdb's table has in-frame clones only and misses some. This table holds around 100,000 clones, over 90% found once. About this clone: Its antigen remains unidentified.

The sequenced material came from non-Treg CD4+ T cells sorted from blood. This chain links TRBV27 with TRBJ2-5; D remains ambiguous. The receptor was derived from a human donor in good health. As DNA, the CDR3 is TGTGCCAGCAGTTTTCGACCCGGAGAGACCCAGTACTTC. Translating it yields CASSFRPGETQYF.